These 14 T cell receptor beta chains came from one sample sequenced in a study of Graves' ophthalmopathy and Graves' hyperthyroidism. The authors amplified TCR beta CDR3 regions from RNA transcripts. First-round RT-PCR employed HTBI primers, with a second-round multiplex PCR after it. TCRdb passed the multiplex PCR reads through MiXCR, listing each CDR3 protein once. The data hold about 400,000 distinct CDR3 sequences, with around 21% observed a single time. The sequenced sample was peripheral blood. The receptors come from a woman aged 18-30 years with stable Graves' hyperthyroidism.

Ten or more counts support this clonotype. This chain connects TRBV28 to TRBJ1-2, with D possibly being TRBD1 (6 bases). Germline V gene lookup returns CDR1 MDHEN and CDR2 SYDVKM. Trimming took 7 bases from V and 5 from J, leaving 26 bases between them. The CDR3 totals 17 residues. The CDR3: CASMNLQWTAEGYGYTF. As DNA, the CDR3 is TGTGCCAGCATGAATCTCCAGTGGACAGCCGAAGGTTATGGCTACACCTTC.

This clonotype was detected a few times. This chain joins TRBV29-1 and TRBJ1-2; possible D gene TRBD1, 5 bases. The CDR3 spans 12 residues. Per the germline V gene, CDR1 is SQVTM and CDR2 is ANQGSEA. The V end was cut by 7 bases, the J end by 2 bases, with 11 bases between. The DNA for the CDR3 is TGCAGCGCCGGTCGGGGGAACTATGGCTACACCTTC. The encoded protein is CSAGRGNYGYTF.

This clonotype showed up just a few times. J is TRBJ1-2 and V is TRBV18, with no clear D. CDR1 is KGHSH, CDR2 LQKENI, per germline. This CDR3 spans 18 amino acids. Trimming removed 4 bases at V and 7 bases at J, with 28 bases between. The CDR3 spells CASSRRREEAAPSPGYTF. The DNA of the CDR3 is TGTGCCAGCTCACGTCGGCGCGAAGAAGCAGCACCCTCACCTGGCTACACCTTC. Looking up the rest from reference TRBV18 and TRBJ1-2 gives the full variable domain: NAGVMQNPRHLVRRRGQEARLRCSPMKGHSHVYWYRQLPEEGLKFMVYLQKENIIDESGMPKERFSAEFPKEGPSILRIQQVVRGDSAAYFCASSRRREEAAPSPGYTFGSGTRLTVV.

Ten or more counts support this clonotype. The genes are TRBV6-5 and TRBJ1-5; 9 bases are a match to TRBD1. CDR1 and CDR2 (germline): MNHEY, SVGAGI. Trimming removed 4 bases from V and 4 bases from J; junction bases left unmatched: 5. This CDR3 is built from 15 residues. This chain's CDR3 is CASSLTGTGNQPQHF. DNA for the CDR3: TGTGCCAGCAGTTTAACCGGGACAGGGAATCAGCCCCAGCATTTT.

This clonotype was observed many times. The CDR3 DNA reads as TGTGCCTGGAGTACAGGGGGACATCAGCCCCAGCATTTT. This codes for CAWSTGGHQPQHF. The V gene is TRBV30, the J gene TRBJ1-5; 8 nucleotides align to TRBD1. Germline V lookup: CDR1 GTSNPN, CDR2 SVGIG (reference sequence). The CDR3 is made up of 13 amino acids. J lost 5 bases, V lost 2 bases, and 2 bases had no gene match.

Concerning this clonotype itself: One end of the junction does not line up with germline, which may come from a read error. The chain is built from TRBV5-1 and TRBJ1-3; D is undetermined. The CDR3 consists of 15 residues. Per the germline V gene, CDR1 is SGHRS and CDR2 is YFSETQ. The CDR3 nucleotides are TGCGCCAGCACCTTGGAACCCAGCTCTGGAAACACCATATATTTT. Translation: CASTLEPSSGNTIYF.

About this clonotype: At one end, the junction sequence differs from germline, possibly due to a read error. The CDR3 DNA reads TGCAGTGCTAGAGACCCAGGACAGGGGAACATTAAGTACTTC. Translating it yields CSARDPGQGNIKYF. The V and J genes are TRBV20-1 and TRBJ2-4; the match to TRBD1 covers 9 bases. From germline, CDR1 is DFQATT and CDR2 SNEGSKA (reference sequence). This CDR3 is built from 14 residues.

In its sample, this clonotype was seen a few times. The V call is TRBV5-1, the J call TRBJ2-2, with D perhaps matching TRBD1 or TRBD2 (6 bases each). The CDR3 runs to 16 residues. V lost 0 bases and J 0 bases, leaving 9 bases between the germline ends. Germline CDR1 and CDR2: SGHRS and YFSETQ. The CDR3 sequence is CASSLVGGANTGELFF. CDR3 sequence (DNA): TGCGCCAGCAGCTTGGTGGGGGGCGCGAACACCGGGGAGCTGTTTTTT. Filled out from reference TRBV5-1 and TRBJ2-2, the complete variable domain reads KAGVTQTPRYLIKTRGQQVTLSCSPISGHRSVSWYQQTPGQGLQFLFEYFSETQRNKGNFPGRFSGRQFSNSRSEMNVSTLELGDSALYLCASSLVGGANTGELFFGEGSRLTVL.

This clonotype came up many times. V is TRBV11-3 and J is TRBJ1-3, with 7 bases aligning to TRBD1. The V segment lost 3 bases and the J segment 4 bases; nucleotides outside the gene matches: 6. Germline lookup yields CDR1 SGHNT and CDR2 YENEEA. The CDR3 totals 15 residues. The CDR3 loop is CASSFRGSSGNTIYF. Here the CDR3 DNA reads TGTGCCAGCAGCTTCAGGGGGAGCTCCGGAAACACCATATATTTT.

The CDR3 nucleotides read TGTGCCAGCAGTGCAGGGGTTGAGGACCAAGAGACCCAGTACTTC. Translated: CASSAGVEDQETQYF. V is TRBV12-3 or TRBV12-4 and J is TRBJ2-5; D is perhaps TRBD1 (6 bases). Trimming took 5 bases from V and 0 from J, leaving 13 bases between them. This CDR3 is 15 amino acids long.

The rearrangement links TRBV12-3 or TRBV12-4 to TRBJ1-3; 8 bases are a match to TRBD1. V gave up 5 bases and J gave up 4 bases; unmatched junction bases: 7. This CDR3 is 15 amino acids long. CDR3: CASSPQGARGNTIYF. The CDR3 nucleotides read TGTGCCAGCAGTCCTCAGGGGGCGCGGGGAAACACCATATATTTT.

This clonotype was found many times. V gene TRBV6-1 combines with J gene TRBJ2-7, with D possibly matching TRBD1 (5 bases). Germline values: CDR1 MNHNS, CDR2 SASEGT. The V end was cut by 6 bases, the J end by 2 bases, with 14 bases between. There are 14 residues in the CDR3. The CDR3 protein is CASSADRPPYEQYF. The DNA for the CDR3 is TGTGCCAGCAGCGCAGACAGACCACCCTACGAGCAGTACTTC.

In its sample, this clonotype was seen a few times. The J gene is TRBJ1-2, the V gene TRBV6-2 or TRBV6-3, with TRBD1 matching 9 bases. Germline CDR1 MNHEY, CDR2 SVGEGT. The CDR3 sequence is 16 residues long. V shed 6 bases and J 2 bases; nucleotides not matched to a gene: 10. This CDR3 is CASSLGTGKGNYGYTF. The CDR3, as DNA: TGTGCCAGCAGCCTCGGGACAGGGAAAGGGAACTATGGCTACACCTTC.

Ten or more counts support this clonotype. V usage is TRBV12-3 or TRBV12-4 and J usage is TRBJ2-2, with 13 bases identical to TRBD2. The length of the CDR3 is 15 residues. Trimming took 3 bases from V and 7 from J; bases not matched to a gene: 2. CDR3 DNA: TGTGCCAGCAGTTTGACTAGCGGGAGGAACGGGGAGCTGTTTTTT. The encoded protein is CASSLTSGRNGELFF.